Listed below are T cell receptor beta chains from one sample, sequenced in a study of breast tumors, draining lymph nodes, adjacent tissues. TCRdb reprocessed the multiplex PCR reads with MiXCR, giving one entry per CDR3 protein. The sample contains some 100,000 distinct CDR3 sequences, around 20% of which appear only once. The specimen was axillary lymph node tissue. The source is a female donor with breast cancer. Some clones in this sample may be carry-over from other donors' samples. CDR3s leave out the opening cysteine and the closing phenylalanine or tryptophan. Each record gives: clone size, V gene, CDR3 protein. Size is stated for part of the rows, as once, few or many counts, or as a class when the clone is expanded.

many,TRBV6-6,ASSYSSGDSYEQY
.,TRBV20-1,SARRGRDSPLH
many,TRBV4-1,ASSRSNREEETQY
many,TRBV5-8,ASSLAGHLSEEQY
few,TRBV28,ASSLERAYGYT
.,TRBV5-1,ASSLEGATGELF
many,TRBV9,ASSGGGENQPQH
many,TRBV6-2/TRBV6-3,ASSYSTYEQY
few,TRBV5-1,ASSLEGRGPDTQY
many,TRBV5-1,ASSPYSGATEKLF
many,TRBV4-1,ASSLLTGEYTDTQY
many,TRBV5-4,ASSLAGEQF
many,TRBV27,ASSSRAGSWETQY
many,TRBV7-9,ASSLGVATNEKLF
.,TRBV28,ASSLGGQTGGCT
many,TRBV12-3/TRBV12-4,ASRGGPYYEQY
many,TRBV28,ASNYGGETYEQY
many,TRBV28,ASSLLSGAIGYT
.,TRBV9,ASSVDRNTEAF
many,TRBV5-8,ASSLAHGTQYSNQPQH
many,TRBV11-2,ASSMDRLEQY
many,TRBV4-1,ASSQEKRGLAVTGELF
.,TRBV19,ASSINNLNTEAF
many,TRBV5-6,ASSLAFGGTGYT
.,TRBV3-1,ASSQHQGPNQETQY
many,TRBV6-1,ASSEIPPPDTQY
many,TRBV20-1,SAPYAGKETQY
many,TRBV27,ASSLRYSLGFTF
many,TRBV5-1,ASSLATGAYEQY
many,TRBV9,ASSVEGQSNEKLF
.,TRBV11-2,ASSLSFSDEQF
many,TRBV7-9,ASSLVGASYEQY
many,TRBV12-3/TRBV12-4,ASSRNSPLH
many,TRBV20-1,SVPTGPGELF
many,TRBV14,ASSQGRSQPQH
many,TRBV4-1,ASSQGLTGPSTDTQY
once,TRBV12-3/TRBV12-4,ASSELVTNNSPLH
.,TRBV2,ASSVDRDRSSYEQY
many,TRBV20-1,SARGVGQGGLKTQY
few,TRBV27,ASSQTSGRARVTQY
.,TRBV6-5,ASSYSRSSYNEQF
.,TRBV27,ASSLRGGAHEQY
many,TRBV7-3,ASSLSRDRGQDEQY
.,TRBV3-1,ASSQDVLSSTEQF
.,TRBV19,ASSIGVSVQYQPQH
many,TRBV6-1,ASSLPLPGYT
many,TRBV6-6,ASSPGQFIYEQY
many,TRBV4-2,ASSQEGGSTDTQY
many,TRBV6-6,ASSHAETQY
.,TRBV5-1,ASSFQGAFTDTQY
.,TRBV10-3,AIRGRGGRNEQY
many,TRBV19,ASSIPGQANTGELF
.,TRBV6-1,ASALRRGYEQY
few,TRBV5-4,ASTGTGIYQGQETQY
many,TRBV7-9,ASSLVRDRDYEQY
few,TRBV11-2,ASSLDLSRKQETQY